This T cell receptor (beta chain) was sequenced for a study of human thymus T cells. A note on this clone: The target antigen is unknown.

Thymus specimens were resections from corrective heart surgery. The CDR3 is 14 residues long. Some clones are missing from TCRdb's copy, which holds only in-frame ones; the method was immunoSEQ multiplex PCR. The table records under 150,000 clones, more than 90% of them present only once. Notes on the study in general: Both thymic and peripheral blood repertoires showed apparently biased V and J usage.

V gene TRBV12-1 combines with J gene TRBJ1-5; the DNA was not compared with TRBD1, the D call given in the table. TRBV12-1 constitutes a pseudogene. The receptor was derived from a boy younger than two with a congenital heart defect but otherwise immunologically healthy. The sequencing input was thymus tissue. The chain's CDR3 is CASRTDRGWQPQHF. The CDR3 DNA is TGTGCCAGCAGGACCGACAGGGGTTGGCAGCCCCAGCATTTT.